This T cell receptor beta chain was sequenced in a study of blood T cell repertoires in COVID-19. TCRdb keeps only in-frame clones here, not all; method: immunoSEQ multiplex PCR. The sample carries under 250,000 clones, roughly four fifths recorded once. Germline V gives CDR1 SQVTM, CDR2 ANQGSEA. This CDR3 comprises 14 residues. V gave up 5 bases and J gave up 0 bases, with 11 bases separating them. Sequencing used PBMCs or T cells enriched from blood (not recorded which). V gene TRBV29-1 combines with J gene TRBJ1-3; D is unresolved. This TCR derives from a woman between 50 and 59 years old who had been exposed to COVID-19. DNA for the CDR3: TGCAGCGTTCGTCCGGGAGACTCTGGAAACACCATATATTTT. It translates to CSVRPGDSGNTIYF.